The 31 T cell receptor beta chains given below trace back to one sample, sequenced in a study of multiple sclerosis patients with progressive multifocal leukoencephalopathy. Time point here: five to six months of natalizumab therapy. Clones were read by immunoSEQ multiplex PCR, and TCRdb kept only the in-frame ones, dropping some. The top ten clones hold approximately 1.5% of a sample with tens of thousands of clones, approximately 89% of them seen once. The sequencing here drew on PBMCs, taken from a patient treated with natalizumab. These TCRs come from a human donor with multiple sclerosis.

The chain employs TRBV27 and TRBJ1-2, with 10 nucleotides matching TRBD1. The V gene end was trimmed by 5 bases and the J gene end by 4 bases; junction bases not matched to a gene: 7. This CDR3 has 15 residues. Germline CDR1 MNHEY, CDR2 SMNVEV (reference sequence). CDR3 loop: CASSMTGGSVYGYTF. In DNA form, the CDR3 reads TGTGCCAGCAGTATGACAGGGGGCTCCGTCTATGGCTACACCTTC.

This clone was seen only once. This chain uses TRBV13 with TRBJ1-1; a possible D gene is TRBD1 (6 bases). The CDR3 has 14 amino acids. The ends were cut back, 3 bases at V and 1 base at J, with 9 bases in the middle. Germline CDR1 and CDR2: PRHDT and FYEKMQ (reference sequence). The CDR3 loop reads CASSLGGQNTEAFF. The DNA of the CDR3 is TGTGCCAGCAGCTTGGGGGGACAGAACACTGAAGCTTTCTTT.

This chain uses TRBV5-1 with TRBJ2-1; TRBD1 might be the D (6 bases). Per germline, CDR1 SGHRS and CDR2 YFSETQ. Trimming cost V 0 bases and J 3 bases, with 10 bases left between them. The CDR3 has 15 residues. Here the CDR3 DNA reads TGCGCCAGCAGCTTGGTCCCGACAGGCTACAATGAGCAGTTCTTC. Translating gives CASSLVPTGYNEQFF.

The chain couples TRBV14 to TRBJ2-1, with TRBD2 matching over 7 bases. Germline V CDR1 and CDR2: SGHDN, FVKESK. V trimming: 5 bases; J trimming: 4 bases; junction bases outside the gene matches: 20. The CDR3 is made up of 19 amino acids. The chain's CDR3 is CASSGAHFDAGVLYNEQFF. The CDR3 DNA reads TGTGCCAGCAGCGGAGCCCATTTTGATGCGGGAGTGTTGTACAATGAGCAGTTCTTC.

This chain uses TRBV6-5 with TRBJ2-4, with D uncertain. CDR1 MNHEY and CDR2 SVGAGI come from the germline V gene. The ends were cut back, 0 bases at V and 0 bases at J, with 9 bases in the middle. CDR3 size: 16 residues. The CDR3 is CASSYSGIGAKNIQYF. CDR3 coding DNA: TGTGCCAGCAGTTACTCAGGGATAGGAGCCAAAAACATTCAGTACTTC.

This chain connects TRBV10-3 to TRBJ2-7, with a weak D call TRBD1 (7 bases). The CDR3 is made up of 12 amino acids. V lost 8 bases to trimming and J lost 6 bases, with 14 bases between them. Germline values: CDR1 ENHRY, CDR2 SYGVKD. This CDR3 reads CAIGTQGGEQYF. For the CDR3, the DNA is TGTGCCATCGGGACGCAGGGGGGCGAGCAGTACTTC.

The chain employs TRBV6-5 and TRBJ1-3; 8 bases agree with TRBD1. Germline V gives CDR1 MNHEY, CDR2 SVGAGI. There are 16 residues in the CDR3. With 2 bases clipped from V and 4 bases from J, the junction kept 7 bases outside the gene matches. The CDR3 reads CASSYIQGAYGNTIYF. CDR3 in DNA: TGTGCCAGCAGTTACATTCAGGGGGCATACGGAAACACCATATATTTT.

The chain carries TRBV4-2 and TRBJ1-2; D is unclear. The germline V gene has CDR1 LGHNA and CDR2 YNFKEQ. The CDR3 loop spans 16 amino acids. With 0 bases removed from V and 5 bases from J, the gap between germline ends came to 16 bases. CDR3 nucleotide sequence: TGTGCCAGCAGCCAAGATGTCCGGGAGCCGGGGTATGGCTACACCTTC. This sequence encodes CASSQDVREPGYGYTF.

This clone was observed a single time. This chain uses TRBV5-8 with TRBJ2-1, with D possibly TRBD2 on 8 matching bases. The CDR3 sequence is 19 residues long. V lost 6 bases and J 4 bases, leaving 29 bases between the germline ends. In germline, CDR1 is SGHTS, CDR2 YDEGEE. The CDR3 loop is CASNTGRRTGAGGYNEQFF. The DNA of the CDR3 is TGTGCCAGCAACACGGGGCGCAGGACAGGTGCGGGAGGTTACAATGAGCAGTTCTTC.

The J gene is TRBJ1-3, the V gene TRBV29-1; the D is unclear. V shed 7 bases and J shed 0 bases, with 13 bases lying between them. Germline V gene sequence: CDR1 SQVTM, CDR2 ANQGSEA. This CDR3 comprises 14 residues. CDR3 in amino acids: CSGILGLSGNTIYF. The CDR3 DNA follows: TGCAGCGGGATTCTTGGTCTCTCTGGAAACACCATATATTTT.

This clone was observed a single time. This chain connects TRBV29-1 to TRBJ2-1, with 11 bases identical to TRBD2. The CDR3 runs to 14 residues. J lost 8 bases, V lost 5 bases, and 8 bases had no gene match. Germline CDR1 and CDR2: SQVTM and ANQGSEA. In DNA, the CDR3 is TGCAGCGTTCCAACTAGCGGGAGTAGTTATGAGCAGTTCTTC. It yields the protein CSVPTSGSSYEQFF.

This clone was observed once. V and J are TRBV29-1 and TRBJ1-1, with 9 bases lining up with TRBD1. Trimming took 6 bases from V and 5 from J; bases not matched to a gene: 4. The CDR3 is made up of 12 amino acids. CDR1 and CDR2 (germline): SQVTM, ANQGSEA. This CDR3 reads CSVPTGGTEAFF. The CDR3 DNA sequence: TGCAGCGTGCCGACAGGGGGAACTGAAGCTTTCTTT.

The J gene is TRBJ2-7, the V gene TRBV7-2; 12 bases align to TRBD2. V shed 1 base, J shed 3 bases, and the junction held 10 bases outside the gene matches. Germline CDR1 is SGHTA and CDR2 is FQGNSA. This CDR3 has 18 amino acids. CDR3 protein: CASSLETGLAGYDYEQYF. CDR3 nucleotides: TGTGCCAGCAGCTTAGAGACAGGACTAGCGGGATACGACTACGAGCAGTACTTC.

This chain joins TRBV25-1 and TRBJ1-1, with D possibly being TRBD1 (5 bases). V lost 2 bases, J lost 5 bases, and 9 bases lay in between. The CDR3 sequence is 13 residues long. Germline CDR1 reads MGHDK; CDR2 reads SYGVNS. The CDR3 nucleotides read TGTGCCAGCAGTGAAGGGGGGGAGACTGAAGCTTTCTTT. This gives the protein CASSEGGETEAFF.

The chain links TRBV7-8 to TRBJ2-1; no definite D call. The V end lost 5 bases, the J end lost 10 bases, and 12 bases lay between the germline ends. CDR1 and CDR2 from the germline V gene are SGHVS and FQNEAQ. CDR3 size: 12 residues. The CDR3 DNA follows: TGTGCCAGCAGCCAAAGGATGGGGGAGCAGTTCTTC. Translation gives CASSQRMGEQFF.

This chain connects TRBV27 to TRBJ2-1; TRBD2 matches at 9 bases. Germline assignment: CDR1 MNHEY and CDR2 SMNVEV (reference sequence). The CDR3 is 16 residues long. V lost 8 bases and J lost 6; bases outside the gene matches: 14. CDR3 region: CASGPLGGRARNEQFF. As DNA, the CDR3 is TGTGCCAGCGGTCCTTTGGGCGGGAGGGCCCGCAATGAGCAGTTCTTC.

The chain has TRBV2 and TRBJ1-5, with a tentative D call TRBD1 (5 bases). The CDR3 has 15 amino acids. Germline-derived CDR1 and CDR2 are SNHLY and FYNNEI. Trimming took off 9 bases at V and 3 bases at J, with 18 bases between the two ends. The CDR3 here is CASIETDTPNQPQHF. CDR3 nucleotide sequence: TGTGCCAGTATCGAGACAGATACCCCCAATCAGCCCCAGCATTTT.

This sequence joins TRBV11-2 and TRBJ2-1, with 8 bases that match TRBD2. V gave up 5 bases and J gave up 8 bases; unmatched junction bases: 11. Per germline, CDR1 SGHAT and CDR2 FQNNGV. This CDR3 region has 15 residues. The CDR3 DNA reads TGTGCCAGCAGCGTAAGCGGGAGATCGGTCGATGAGCAGTTCTTC. Protein product: CASSVSGRSVDEQFF.

V gene TRBV18 combines with J gene TRBJ2-2; 8 nucleotides agree with TRBD1. The CDR3 runs 16 residues. The germline gives CDR1 KGHSH, CDR2 LQKENI. V lost 3 bases and J lost 3; bases outside the gene matches: 6. DNA for the CDR3: TGTGCCAGCTCACCTAATGGACAGGGATACACCGGGGAGCTGTTTTTT. Translating it yields CASSPNGQGYTGELFF.

The genes are TRBV19 and TRBJ2-5; 14 bases match TRBD2. The DNA end is a closer match to TRBJ2-7, so the J assignment may be wrong. CDR3 length: 15 amino acids. In germline, CDR1 is LNHDA, CDR2 SQIVND (reference sequence). DNA of the CDR3: TGTGCCAGTACCGAGGGACTAGCGGGAGCCTACGAGCAGTACTTC. It yields the protein CASTEGLAGAYEQYF.

The chain combines TRBV7-6 with TRBJ1-1; D ambiguous. Germline CDR1 is SGHVS and CDR2 is FNYEAQ. This CDR3 has 13 residues. The germline V and J ends were trimmed by 1 base and 1 base, with 4 bases remaining between them. CDR3 DNA: TGTGCCAGCAGCTTAGAGGAGAACACTGAAGCTTTCTTT. Its translation is CASSLEENTEAFF.

The rearrangement links TRBV9 to TRBJ2-3; no clear D. The germline gives CDR1 SGDLS, CDR2 YYNGEE. Trimming stripped 0 bases from V and 1 base from J, with 9 bases between. The CDR3 covers 15 residues. The CDR3 is CASSVGARGTDTQYF. The CDR3 region has the DNA TGTGCCAGCAGCGTAGGGGCCCGAGGCACAGATACGCAGTATTTT.

V gene TRBV11-2 combines with J gene TRBJ1-5; D is ambiguous. Germline lookup yields CDR1 SGHAT and CDR2 FQNNGV. V lost 0 bases, J lost 1 base, and 1 base lay in between. This CDR3 has 13 residues. In DNA form, the CDR3 reads TGTGCCAGCAGCTTAGAAAGCAATCAGCCCCAGCATTTT. It yields the protein CASSLESNQPQHF. The whole variable domain, remainder taken from reference TRBV11-2 and TRBJ1-5, is EAGVAQSPRYKIIEKRQSVAFWCNPISGHATLYWYQQILGQGPKLLIQFQNNGVVDDSQLPKDRFSAERLKGVDSTLKIQPAKLEDSAVYLCASSLESNQPQHFGDGTRLSIL.

The rearrangement uses TRBV19 and TRBJ2-1, with 8 bases identical to TRBD1. The CDR3 sequence is 15 residues long. V lost 6 bases to trimming and J lost 7 bases; unmatched junction nucleotides: 11. Germline V lookup: CDR1 LNHDA, CDR2 SQIVND (reference sequence). The CDR3 DNA is TGTGCCAGTAGCCGACAGGGGCCCCACTTTAATGAGCAGTTCTTC. Its translation is CASSRQGPHFNEQFF.

The chain joins TRBV4-3 to TRBJ2-7; TRBD2 agrees at 12 bases. J was trimmed by 4 bases and V by 3 bases; bases with no gene match: 4. The CDR3 covers 15 residues. Germline V lookup: CDR1 LGHNA, CDR2 YSLEER. CDR3 in DNA: TGCGCCAGCAGCCAGGAGACTAGCGGGAGATACGAGCAGTACTTC. It yields the protein CASSQETSGRYEQYF.

This sequence joins TRBV4-3 and TRBJ2-6, with 10 bases matching TRBD1. The junction had 12 bases not matched to a gene; V was cut back by 3 bases and J by 10 bases. The CDR3 is 17 amino acids. Germline CDR1 reads LGHNA; CDR2 reads YSLEER. This CDR3 is CASSQNLGTGVNNVLTF. CDR3 coding DNA: TGCGCCAGCAGCCAGAACCTTGGGACAGGGGTTAATAACGTCCTGACTTTC.

The rearrangement uses TRBV7-2 and TRBJ2-7; D remains ambiguous. The germline V gene has CDR1 SGHTA and CDR2 FQGNSA. The CDR3 covers 14 residues. Trimming cost V 2 bases and J 3 bases, with 11 bases left between them. The CDR3 bases are TGTGCCAGCAGCTTACCCGGAGTGAACTACGAGCAGTACTTC. The encoded protein is CASSLPGVNYEQYF.

This chain joins TRBV30 and TRBJ2-5; 7 bases match TRBD2. Germline CDR1 and CDR2: GTSNPN and SVGIG (reference sequence). Trimming cost V 1 base and J 5 bases; bases outside gene matches: 7. The CDR3 is 14 residues long. The CDR3 nucleotides read TGTGCCTGGAGTGAGTTCGGGGGGATGGAGACCCAGTACTTC. Its protein is CAWSEFGGMETQYF.

This clone was found a few times. The rearrangement links TRBV11-2 to TRBJ2-7, with TRBD2 matching 9 bases. This CDR3 comprises 16 residues. Trimming took 5 bases from V and 3 from J; bases not matched to a gene: 11. Germline-derived CDR1 and CDR2 are SGHAT and FQNNGV. The CDR3 nucleotides read TGTGCCAGCAGCCCCGCTGCGGCTAGCGGGATCTACGAGCAGTACTTC. Its translation is CASSPAAASGIYEQYF.

The rearrangement links TRBV7-9 to TRBJ1-4; 8 bases agree with TRBD1. The trim removed 4 bases at V and 4 bases at J, leaving 2 bases unmatched. Germline V gene lookup returns CDR1 SEHNR and CDR2 FQNEAQ (reference sequence). This CDR3 has 14 residues. The CDR3 DNA reads TGTGCCAGCAGCTCGACAGGGGATAATGAAAAACTGTTTTTT. Protein sequence: CASSSTGDNEKLFF. The full variable domain, in which reference TRBV7-9 and TRBJ1-4 provide the parts outside the CDR3, is DTGVSQNPRHKITKRGQNVTFRCDPISEHNRLYWYRQTLGQGPEFLTYFQNEAQLEKSRLLSDRFSAERPKGSFSTLEIQRTEQGDSAMYLCASSSTGDNEKLFFGSGTQLSVL.

The chain links TRBV25-1 to TRBJ2-7, with D perhaps matching TRBD2 (6 bases). The CDR3 sequence is 14 residues long. Germline CDR1 is MGHDK and CDR2 is SYGVNS. The V end was cut by 4 bases, the J end by 4 bases, with 14 bases between. CDR3 protein: CASSVGGSGYEQYF. The CDR3 DNA reads TGTGCCAGCAGTGTTGGTGGGAGCGGGTACGAGCAGTACTTC.